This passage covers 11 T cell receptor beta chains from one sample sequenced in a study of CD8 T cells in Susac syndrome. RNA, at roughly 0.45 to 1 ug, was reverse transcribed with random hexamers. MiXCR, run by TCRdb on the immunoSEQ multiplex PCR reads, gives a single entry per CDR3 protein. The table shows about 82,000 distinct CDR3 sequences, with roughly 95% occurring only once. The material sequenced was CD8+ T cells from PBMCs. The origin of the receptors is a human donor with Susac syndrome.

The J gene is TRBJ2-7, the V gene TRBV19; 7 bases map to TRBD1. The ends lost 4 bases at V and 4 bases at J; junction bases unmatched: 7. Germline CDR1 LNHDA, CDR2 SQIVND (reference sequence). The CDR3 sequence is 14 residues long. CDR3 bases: TGTGCCAGTAGTACTCCGGGACAGAATTACGAGCAGTACTTC. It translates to CASSTPGQNYEQYF.

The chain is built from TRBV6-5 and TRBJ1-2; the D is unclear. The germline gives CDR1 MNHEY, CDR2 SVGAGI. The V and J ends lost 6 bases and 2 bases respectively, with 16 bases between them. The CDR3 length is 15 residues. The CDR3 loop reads CASSHGGEGNYGYTF. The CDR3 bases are TGTGCCAGCAGCCACGGCGGGGAAGGGAACTATGGCTACACCTTC.

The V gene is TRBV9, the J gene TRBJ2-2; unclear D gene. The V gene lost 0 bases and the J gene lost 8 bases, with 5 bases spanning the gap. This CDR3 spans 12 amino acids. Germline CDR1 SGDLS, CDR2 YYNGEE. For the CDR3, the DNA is TGTGCCAGCAGCGTAGCTTTAGGGGAGCTGTTTTTT. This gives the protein CASSVALGELFF.

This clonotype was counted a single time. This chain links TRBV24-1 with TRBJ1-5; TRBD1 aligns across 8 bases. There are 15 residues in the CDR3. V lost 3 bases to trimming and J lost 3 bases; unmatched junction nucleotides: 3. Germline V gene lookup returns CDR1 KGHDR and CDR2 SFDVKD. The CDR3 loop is CATSDPTGANQPQHF. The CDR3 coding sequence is TGTGCCACCAGTGATCCGACAGGGGCCAATCAGCCCCAGCATTTT.

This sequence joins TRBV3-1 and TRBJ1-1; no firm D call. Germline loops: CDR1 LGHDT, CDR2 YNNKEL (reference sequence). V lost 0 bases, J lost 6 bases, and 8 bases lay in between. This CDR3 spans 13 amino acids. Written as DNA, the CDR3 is TGTGCCAGCAGCCAAGAACGGGCATCTGAAGCTTTCTTT. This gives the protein CASSQERASEAFF. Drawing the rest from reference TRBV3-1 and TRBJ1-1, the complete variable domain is DTAVSQTPKYLVTQMGNDKSIKCEQNLGHDTMYWYKQDSKKFLKIMFSYNNKELIINETVPNRFSPKSPDKAHLNLHINSLELGDSAVYFCASSQERASEAFFGQGTRLTVV.

The CDR3 is CASRPHQGGTGQPQHF. The CDR3, as DNA: TGTGCCAGCAGGCCTCATCAGGGGGGCACGGGTCAGCCCCAGCATTTT. This chain connects TRBV27 to TRBJ1-5; 7 nucleotides line up with TRBD1. Germline lookup yields CDR1 MNHEY and CDR2 SMNVEV (reference sequence). J lost 6 bases, V lost 6 bases, and 14 bases had no gene match. The CDR3 is 16 amino acids.

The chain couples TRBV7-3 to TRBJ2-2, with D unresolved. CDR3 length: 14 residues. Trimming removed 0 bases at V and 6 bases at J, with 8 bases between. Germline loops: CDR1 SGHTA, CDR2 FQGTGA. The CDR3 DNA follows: TGTGCCAGCAGCTTAACAGGCTCCTCCGGGGAGCTGTTTTTT. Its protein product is CASSLTGSSGELFF. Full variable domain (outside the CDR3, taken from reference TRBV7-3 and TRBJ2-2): GAGVSQTPSNKVTEKGKYVELRCDPISGHTALYWYRQSLGQGPEFLIYFQGTGAADDSGLPNDRFFAVRPEGSVSTLKIQRTERGDSAVYLCASSLTGSSGELFFGEGSRLTVL.

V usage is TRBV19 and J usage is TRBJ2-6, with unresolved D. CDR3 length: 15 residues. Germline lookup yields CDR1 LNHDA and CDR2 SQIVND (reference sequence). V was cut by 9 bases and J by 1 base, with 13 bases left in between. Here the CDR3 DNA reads TGTGCCAGCCGCACCCGGGTGTCTGGGGCCAACGTCCTGACTTTC. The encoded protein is CASRTRVSGANVLTF.

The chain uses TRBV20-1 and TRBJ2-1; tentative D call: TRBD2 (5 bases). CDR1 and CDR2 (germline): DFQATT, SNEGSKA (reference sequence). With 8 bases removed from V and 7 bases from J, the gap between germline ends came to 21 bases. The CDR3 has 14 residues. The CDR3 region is CSTSPGGLGNEQFF. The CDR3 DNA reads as TGCAGTACCTCTCCCGGCGGACTGGGGAATGAGCAGTTCTTC.

CDR3 sequence: CASSEEVAKNIQYF. CDR3 sequence (DNA): TGTGCCAGCAGTGAGGAGGTAGCCAAAAACATTCAGTACTTC. The chain carries TRBV2 and TRBJ2-4; maybe TRBD2 (5 bases). The CDR3 length is 14 residues. Germline V lookup: CDR1 SNHLY, CDR2 FYNNEI. Trimming took 3 bases from V and 0 from J, leaving 6 bases between them.

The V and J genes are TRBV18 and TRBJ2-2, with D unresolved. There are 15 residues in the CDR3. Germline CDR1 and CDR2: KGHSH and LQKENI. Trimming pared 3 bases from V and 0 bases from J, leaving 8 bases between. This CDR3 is CASSPGSANTGELFF. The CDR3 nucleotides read TGTGCCAGCTCACCGGGCAGCGCGAACACCGGGGAGCTGTTTTTT.